Shown below are 8 T cell receptor beta chains from a single sample sequenced in a study of cytomegalovirus exposure and HLA in healthy donors. The PCR was carried out with 60 Vbeta primers and 13 Jbeta primers. Sequencing used immunoSEQ multiplex PCR; TCRdb keeps in-frame clones, though not all of them. The repertoire holds roughly 150,000 clones, about 82% seen once, with about 4.3% in the top ten. The sample was PBMCs. The receptors derive from a woman between 35 and 50 years old in good health and CMV-seropositive.

The V call is TRBV10-3, the J call TRBJ2-1, with D possibly matching TRBD2 (6 bases). The CDR3 is made up of 11 amino acids. Trimming took 6 bases from V and 8 from J, leaving 8 bases between them. Germline V gene lookup returns CDR1 ENHRY and CDR2 SYGVKD. The CDR3: CAISGGYEQFF. The CDR3 DNA reads TGTGCCATCAGCGGGGGATATGAGCAGTTCTTC.

This clone showed up just once. The chain recombines TRBV28 with TRBJ2-7, with 11 positions matching TRBD1. The CDR3 consists of 14 residues. The junction had 5 bases not matched to a gene; V was cut back by 3 bases and J by 7 bases. Germline V gene sequence: CDR1 MDHEN, CDR2 SYDVKM. The CDR3 DNA reads as TGTGCCAGCAGTTTCGGTGGACAGGGGGCAGAGCAGTACTTC. Protein: CASSFGGQGAEQYF.

The chain uses TRBV19 and TRBJ1-2; 7 nucleotides agree with TRBD1. The trim removed 7 bases at V and 1 base at J, leaving 3 bases unmatched. Germline V gene sequence: CDR1 LNHDA, CDR2 SQIVND (reference sequence). The CDR3 length is 13 residues. The CDR3 loop reads CASKQGLNYGYTF. DNA of the CDR3: TGTGCCAGTAAACAGGGGCTTAACTATGGCTACACCTTC.

This chain joins TRBV29-1 and TRBJ2-1; D is possibly TRBD1 (6 bases). This CDR3 comprises 11 residues. Trimming cost V 5 bases and J 6 bases, with 8 bases left between them. Looked up from germline, CDR1 is SQVTM and CDR2 is ANQGSEA. The CDR3 DNA reads as TGCAGCGTTCGGGACACCAATGAGCAGTTCTTC. This gives the protein CSVRDTNEQFF.

CDR3 loop: CATSRDRASPANYGYTF. The CDR3 region has the DNA TGTGCCACCAGCAGAGACAGGGCCTCCCCGGCTAACTATGGCTACACCTTC. The chain is built from TRBV15 and TRBJ1-2, with D perhaps matching TRBD1 (5 bases). This CDR3 region has 17 residues. Germline lookup yields CDR1 LNHNV and CDR2 YYDKDF (reference sequence). The ends were cut back, 0 bases at V and 0 bases at J, with 14 bases in the middle.

The rearrangement joins TRBV7-9 to TRBJ2-1; the match to TRBD1 covers 9 bases. The CDR3 is made up of 15 amino acids. Germline values: CDR1 SEHNR, CDR2 FQNEAQ (reference sequence). Trimming cost V 4 bases and J 9 bases; bases outside gene matches: 10. Here the CDR3 reads CASSSRQGEFGEQFF. The CDR3 DNA reads TGTGCCAGCAGCTCGCGACAGGGGGAGTTCGGTGAGCAGTTCTTC.

This sequence joins TRBV28 and TRBJ2-3, with 13 bases fitting TRBD2. V dropped 5 bases and J dropped 4; count of bases not matched to a gene: 6. Germline V CDR1 and CDR2: MDHEN, SYDVKM. CDR3 length equals 16 residues. The CDR3 DNA follows: TGTGCCAGCAGTCCTGCACTAGCGGGAGGGGCAGATACGCAGTATTTT. Translation: CASSPALAGGADTQYF.

This chain joins TRBV11-3 and TRBJ2-1; no clear D gene. Germline lookup yields CDR1 SGHNT and CDR2 YENEEA. This CDR3 comprises 14 residues. V lost 4 bases to trimming and J lost 5 bases, with 12 bases between them. The CDR3 protein is CASSSAAKDNEQFF. The CDR3 DNA reads TGTGCCAGCAGCTCCGCCGCGAAAGACAATGAGCAGTTCTTC.